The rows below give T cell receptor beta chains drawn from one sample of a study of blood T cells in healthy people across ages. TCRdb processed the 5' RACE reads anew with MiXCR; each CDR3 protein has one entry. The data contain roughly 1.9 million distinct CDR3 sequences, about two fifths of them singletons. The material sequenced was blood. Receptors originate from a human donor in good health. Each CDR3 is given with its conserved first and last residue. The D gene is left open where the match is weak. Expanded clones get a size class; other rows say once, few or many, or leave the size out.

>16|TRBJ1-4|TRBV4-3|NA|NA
CASSQGLLQGDEKLFF
TGCGCCAGCAGCCAAGGGTTGCTCCAGGGAGATGAAAAACTGTTTTTT
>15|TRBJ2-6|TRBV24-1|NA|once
CATSDINSGANVLTF
TGTGCCACCAGTGATATAAACTCTGGGGCCAACGTCCTGACTTTC
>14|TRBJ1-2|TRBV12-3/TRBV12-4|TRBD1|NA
CASNGDRSRGGYTF
TGTGCCAGCAATGGGGACAGGTCCCGCGGTGGCTACACCTTC
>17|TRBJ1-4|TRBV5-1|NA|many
CASSLQPPTAGNEKLFF
TGCGCCAGCAGCCTCCAGCCGCCGACAGCCGGTAATGAAAAACTGTTTTTT
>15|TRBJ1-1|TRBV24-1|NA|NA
CATSDSRGSGTEAFF
TGCGCCACCAGTGATTCGAGGGGGAGCGGCACTGAAGCTTTCTTT
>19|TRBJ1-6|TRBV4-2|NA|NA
CASSQVRRGTGRTNSPLHF
TGTGCCAGCAGCCAAGTCAGAAGGGGAACGGGACGGACTAATTCACCCCTCCACTTT
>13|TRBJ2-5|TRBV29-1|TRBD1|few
CSTSQGIQETQYF
TGCAGCACCTCACAGGGGATCCAAGAGACCCAGTACTTC
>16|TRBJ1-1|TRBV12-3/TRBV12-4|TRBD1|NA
CASSPLGQGGFIEAFF
TGTGCCAGCAGCCCCCTCGGGCAGGGGGGATTTATTGAAGCTTTCTTT
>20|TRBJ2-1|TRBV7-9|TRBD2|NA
CASSPAPGLAGGYSYNEQFF
TGTGCCAGCAGCCCCGCCCCCGGACTAGCGGGGGGGTACTCCTACAATGAGCAGTTCTTC
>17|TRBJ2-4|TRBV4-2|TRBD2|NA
CASSQRLAGGPGNIQYF
TGTGCCAGCAGCCAACGACTAGCGGGGGGCCCAGGGAACATTCAGTACTTC
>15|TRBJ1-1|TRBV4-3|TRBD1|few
CASSQEGQRNTEAFF
TGCGCCAGCAGCCAAGAGGGACAGAGGAACACTGAAGCTTTCTTT
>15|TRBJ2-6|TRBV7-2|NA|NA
CASSPPDPGTNVLTF
TGTGCCAGCAGCCCACCAGATCCCGGGACCAACGTCCTGACTTTC
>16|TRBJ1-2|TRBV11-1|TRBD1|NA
CASSLVDGTGSYGYTF
TGTGCCAGCAGCTTAGTTGATGGGACAGGAAGTTATGGCTACACCTTC
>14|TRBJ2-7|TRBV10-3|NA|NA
CATGVDRIPYEQYF
TGTGCCACCGGGGTAGACAGGATTCCCTACGAGCAGTACTTC
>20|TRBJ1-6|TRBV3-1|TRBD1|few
CASSQDLGQGAGGLDSPLHF
TGTGCCAGCAGCCAAGATCTCGGACAGGGGGCGGGGGGTCTCGATTCACCCCTCCACTTT
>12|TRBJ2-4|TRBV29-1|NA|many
CSVKFLGDIQYF
TGCAGCGTCAAATTCTTAGGGGACATTCAGTACTTC
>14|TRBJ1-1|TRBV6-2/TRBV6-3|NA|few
CASGYRGQSTEAFF
TGTGCCAGCGGTTACCGGGGGCAGTCCACTGAAGCTTTCTTT
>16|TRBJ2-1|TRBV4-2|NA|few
CASSQGGGDRYNEQFF
TGTGCCAGCAGCCAAGGGGGAGGGGACAGGTACAATGAGCAGTTCTTC
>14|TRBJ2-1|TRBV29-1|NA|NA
CSESTGHPYNEQFF
TGCAGCGAATCGACGGGACATCCCTACAATGAGCAGTTCTTC
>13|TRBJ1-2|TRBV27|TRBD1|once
CASRNQQGVSYTF
TGTGCCAGCAGAAATCAACAGGGGGTTTCCTACACCTTC
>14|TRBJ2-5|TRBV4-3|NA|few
CASSPRDTEETQYF
TGCGCCAGCAGCCCACGGGACACCGAAGAGACCCAGTACTTC
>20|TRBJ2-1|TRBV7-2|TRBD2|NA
CASSSRSTSGGAFIYNEQFF
TGTGCCAGCAGCTCTCGAAGTACGAGCGGGGGGGCCTTCATCTACAATGAGCAGTTCTTC
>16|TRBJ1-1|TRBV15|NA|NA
CATSREGPRGSTEAFF
TGTGCCACCAGCAGAGAGGGGCCGCGGGGGAGCACTGAAGCTTTCTTT
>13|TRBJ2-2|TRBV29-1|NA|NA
CSVDDPSAGELFF
TGCAGCGTTGATGATCCCTCCGCCGGGGAGCTGTTTTTT
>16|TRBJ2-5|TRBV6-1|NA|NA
CASSQPKQGCRETQYF
TGTGCCAGCAGTCAACCTAAGCAGGGGTGCCGAGAGACCCAGTACTTC
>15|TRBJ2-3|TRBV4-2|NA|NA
CASSYGSLSTDTQYF
TGTGCCAGCAGCTACGGCTCCCTTAGCACAGATACGCAGTATTTT
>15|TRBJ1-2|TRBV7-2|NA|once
CASSYQGGEGYGHTF
TGTGCCAGCAGCTATCAGGGAGGTGAAGGCTATGGCCACACCTTC
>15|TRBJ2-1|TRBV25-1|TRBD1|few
CASAAPGGVGNEQFF
TGTGCCAGCGCCGCGCCAGGGGGCGTGGGCAATGAGCAGTTCTTC
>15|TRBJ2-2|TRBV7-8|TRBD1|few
CASSTRQGATGELFF
TGTGCCAGCAGCACCCGACAGGGTGCGACCGGGGAGCTGTTTTTT
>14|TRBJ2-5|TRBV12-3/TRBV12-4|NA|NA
CASSPSGPVETQYF
TGTGCCAGCAGTCCTAGTGGGCCAGTGGAGACCCAGTACTTC
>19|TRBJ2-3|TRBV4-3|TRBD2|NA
CASSQASGGLPFGTDTQYF
TGCGCCAGCAGCCAAGCTAGCGGGGGGCTACCTTTCGGCACAGATACGCAGTATTTT
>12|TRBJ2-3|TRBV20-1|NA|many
CSARESSDTQYF
TGCAGTGCTAGAGAAAGTTCAGATACGCAGTATTTT
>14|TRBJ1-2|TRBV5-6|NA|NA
CASSQGRGYYGYTF
TGTGCCAGCAGCCAGGGGAGGGGGTACTATGGCTACACCTTC
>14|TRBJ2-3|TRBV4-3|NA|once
CASSQESTGGTQYF
TGCGCCAGCAGCCAAGAATCTACAGGAGGCACGCAGTATTTT
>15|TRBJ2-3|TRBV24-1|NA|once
CATSDRLPSTDTQYF
TGTGCCACCAGTGATAGACTACCTAGCACAGATACGCAGTATTTT
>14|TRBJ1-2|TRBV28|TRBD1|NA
CTSSQQGTPYGYTF
TGTACCAGCAGCCAACAGGGGACTCCGTATGGCTACACCTTC
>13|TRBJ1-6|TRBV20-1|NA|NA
CSARGTVNSPLHF
TGCAGTGCTAGAGGAACTGTTAATTCACCCCTCCACTTT
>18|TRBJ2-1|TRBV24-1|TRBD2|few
CATCAGTSGGGAYNEQFF
TGTGCCACCTGTGCTGGGACTAGCGGGGGTGGCGCCTACAATGAGCAGTTCTTC
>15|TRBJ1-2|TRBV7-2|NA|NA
CASSLVGAGAPGYTF
TGTGCCAGCAGCTTAGTCGGGGCAGGGGCTCCTGGCTACACCTTC
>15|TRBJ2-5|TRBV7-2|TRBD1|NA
CASSFGTGDWETQYF
TGTGCCAGCAGCTTTGGGACAGGGGATTGGGAGACCCAGTACTTC